This T cell receptor beta chain was sequenced in a study of lymphopenia after photon versus proton radiotherapy. CDR1 and CDR2 (germline): SGHTS, YDEGEE. J lost 7 bases, V lost 3 bases, and 14 bases had no gene match. This CDR3 is built from 17 residues. Assay: immunoSEQ multiplex PCR; the TCRdb copy retains only in-frame clones and omits some. The profile shows 67,000 or so clones, 87% of them singletons. Study conclusions and caveats: Oligoclonal CD8+ Temra expansion after nadir drove photon patients' diversity drop. In patients who died, overall survival fell as post-nadir TCR diversity dropped more. Relative stability marked proton patients; photon patients lost diversity and naive cells. Authors raise, but do not show, better survival with proton therapy.

About this clone: As yet, its antigen is unknown.

The V gene is TRBV5-8, the J gene TRBJ1-5, with 9 bases identical to TRBD1. Here the sequenced sample was peripheral blood, taken from a patient treated with proton-based radiotherapy. The sequence was obtained from a man older than 75 with esophageal cancer. CDR3 sequence (DNA): TGTGCCAGCAGCTACAGCCTCGGACAGGGGACCATCCAGCCCCAGCATTTT. It specifies CASSYSLGQGTIQPQHF. The full variable domain, rest sourced from reference TRBV5-8 and TRBJ1-5, is EAGVTQSPTHLIKTRGQQATLRCSPISGHTSVYWYQQALGLGLQFLLWYDEGEERNRGNFPPRFSGRQFPNYSSELNVNALELEDSALYLCASSYSLGQGTIQPQHFGDGTRLSIL.